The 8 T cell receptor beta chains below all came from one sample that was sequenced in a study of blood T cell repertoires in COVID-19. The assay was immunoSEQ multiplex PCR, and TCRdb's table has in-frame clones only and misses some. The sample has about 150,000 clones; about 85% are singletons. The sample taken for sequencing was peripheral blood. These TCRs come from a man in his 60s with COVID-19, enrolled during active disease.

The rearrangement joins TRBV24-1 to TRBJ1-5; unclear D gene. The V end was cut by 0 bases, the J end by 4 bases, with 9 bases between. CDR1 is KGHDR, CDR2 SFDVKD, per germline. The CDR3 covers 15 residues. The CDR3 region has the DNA TGTGCCACCAGTGATTTGAGAGAAAAGAATCAGCCCCAGCATTTT. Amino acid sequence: CATSDLREKNQPQHF.

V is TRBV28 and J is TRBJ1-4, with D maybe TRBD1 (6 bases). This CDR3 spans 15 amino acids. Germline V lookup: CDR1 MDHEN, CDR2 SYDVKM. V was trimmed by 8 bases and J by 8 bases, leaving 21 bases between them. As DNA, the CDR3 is TGTGCCAGCCGGAGCGGGGGGCAGTCTGAGGAAAAACTGTTTTTT. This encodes CASRSGGQSEEKLFF.

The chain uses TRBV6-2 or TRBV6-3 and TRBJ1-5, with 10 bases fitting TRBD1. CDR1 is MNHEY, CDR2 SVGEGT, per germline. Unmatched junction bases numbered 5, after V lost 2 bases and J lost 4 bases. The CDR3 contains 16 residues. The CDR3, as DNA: TGTGCCAGCAGTTACACGGGACAGGGGCTTAATCAGCCCCAGCATTTT. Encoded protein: CASSYTGQGLNQPQHF.

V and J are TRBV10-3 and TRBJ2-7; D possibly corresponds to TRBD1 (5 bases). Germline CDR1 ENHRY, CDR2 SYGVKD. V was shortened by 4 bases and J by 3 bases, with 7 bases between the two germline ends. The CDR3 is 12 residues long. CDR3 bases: TGTGCCATCAGTGCAGGGAACTACGAGCAGTACTTC. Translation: CAISAGNYEQYF.

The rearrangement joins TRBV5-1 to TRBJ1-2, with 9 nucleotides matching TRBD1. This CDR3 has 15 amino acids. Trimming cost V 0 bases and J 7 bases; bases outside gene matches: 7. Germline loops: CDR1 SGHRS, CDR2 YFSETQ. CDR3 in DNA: TGCGCCAGCAGCTTGGGAGGGACAGGGTCCACTGGCTACACCTTC. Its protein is CASSLGGTGSTGYTF.

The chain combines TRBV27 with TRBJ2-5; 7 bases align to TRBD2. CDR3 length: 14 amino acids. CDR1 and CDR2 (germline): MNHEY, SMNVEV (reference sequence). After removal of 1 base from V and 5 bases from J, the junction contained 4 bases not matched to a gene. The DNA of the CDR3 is TGTGCCAGCAGTTTATGGACTAGTTTGGAGACCCAGTACTTC. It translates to CASSLWTSLETQYF.

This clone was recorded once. CDR3 region: CASSIIGGGRADTQYF. The CDR3 DNA reads as TGTGCCAGTAGTATAATAGGGGGGGGACGCGCAGATACGCAGTATTTT. This chain joins TRBV19 and TRBJ2-3, with a weak D call TRBD2 (7 bases). The CDR3 runs 16 residues. V was shortened by 2 bases and J by 4 bases, with 16 bases between the two germline ends. The germline V gene has CDR1 LNHDA and CDR2 SQIVND (reference sequence).

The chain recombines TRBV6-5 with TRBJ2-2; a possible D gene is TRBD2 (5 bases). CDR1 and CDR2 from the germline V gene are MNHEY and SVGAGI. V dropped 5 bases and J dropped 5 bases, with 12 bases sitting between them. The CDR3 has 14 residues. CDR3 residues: CASSPHSGTGELFF. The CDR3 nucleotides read TGTGCCAGCAGTCCTCACTCGGGGACCGGGGAGCTGTTTTTT.